These 3 T cell receptor beta chains were sequenced from one sample in a study of T cell clusters in autoimmune cytopenias. TRB rearrangements were amplified by touch-down multiplex PCR with mixed TRB-A/B primers. Using the multiplex PCR reads, TCRdb records one entry per CDR3 protein without DNA. The sample data list more than 7,000 distinct CDR3 sequences. TRB amplification used approximately 270 ng of peripheral blood genomic DNA. Sequencing input: peripheral blood. The receptors derive from a human donor with an autoimmune cytopenia or autoimmune hepatitis (not recorded which).

The chain links TRBV27 to TRBJ2-7; without DNA, the TCRdb call of TRBD2 cannot be checked. CDR3 size: 15 residues. The germline gives CDR1 MNHEY, CDR2 SMNVEV (reference sequence). The CDR3 reads CASIGALWRTYEQYF.

V and J are TRBV6-5 and TRBJ2-7; the D call of TRBD1 rests on TCRdb alone, since no DNA is present to check it. There are 17 residues in the CDR3. Germline assignment: CDR1 MNHEY and CDR2 SVGAGI. CDR3 sequence reads: CASSYSPPGQATYEQYF.

The gene calls are TRBV28 and TRBJ2-7. The CDR3 has 14 amino acids. Germline V CDR1 and CDR2: MDHEN, SYDVKM. Here the CDR3 reads CASSLVTGTYEQYF.